This TCR beta chain was obtained from a study of T-cell reconstitution after alpha-beta-depleted transplantation in children. Study-wide findings and caveats: The origin of alpha-beta T cells about two months after transplant was reportedly several hundred expanded graft clones.

This clonotype has ten or more counts. Its specificity is unknown. Germline loops: CDR1 LNHDA, CDR2 SQIVND (reference sequence). The CDR3 extends over 14 amino acids. J lost 1 base, V lost 4 bases, and 4 bases had no gene match. Preparing the TCRbeta library involved the use of unique molecular identifiers. MiXCR, run by TCRdb on the PCR reads, gives a single entry per CDR3 protein. The table shows approximately 240,000 distinct CDR3 sequences, with approximately 11% occurring only once. The TCR sequence derives from a child under two years old with acute myeloid leukemia, due to receive a stem cell transplant. The genes are TRBV19 and TRBJ2-7; TRBD1 aligns across 7 bases. The starting material was PBMCs, obtained before TCRalphabeta/CD19-depleted stem cell transplant. CDR3 in amino acids: CASSTQGISYEQYF. The CDR3 DNA sequence: TGTGCCAGTAGTACACAGGGGATATCCTACGAGCAGTACTTC.